Listed below are T cell receptor beta chains from one sample, sequenced in a study of cytomegalovirus exposure and HLA in healthy donors. TCRdb keeps only in-frame clones here, not all; method: immunoSEQ multiplex PCR. The table includes more than 250,000 clones, roughly 87% detected once. The source material was PBMCs. These receptors came from a young woman in good health and CMV-seropositive. The CDR3 runs from the conserved cysteine through the conserved F or W. A D gene is named only where the DNA matches it firmly. A clone size is listed for some rows: how often the clone was seen (once, few, many), or a class if it is expanded.

clone size: -
D gene: -
J gene: TRBJ2-7
V gene: TRBV6-5
CDR3 protein: CASSYSTTDERYEQYF
CDR3 DNA: TGTGCCAGCAGTTACTCGACCACCGATGAAAGGTACGAGCAGTACTTC

clone size: -
D gene: -
J gene: TRBJ1-6
V gene: TRBV9
CDR3 protein: CASSGQALMSPLHF
CDR3 DNA: TGTGCCAGCAGCGGACAGGCCCTAATGTCACCCCTCCACTTT

clone size: once
D gene: TRBD1
J gene: TRBJ2-3
V gene: TRBV9
CDR3 protein: CASSVLTGGLADTQYF
CDR3 DNA: TGTGCCAGCAGCGTACTGACAGGGGGGTTGGCAGATACGCAGTATTTT

clone size: -
D gene: -
J gene: TRBJ2-7
V gene: TRBV6-1
CDR3 protein: CASSPRDTFYEQYF
CDR3 DNA: TGTGCCAGCAGTCCCCGGGACACCTTCTACGAGCAGTACTTC

clone size: -
D gene: -
J gene: TRBJ1-5
V gene: TRBV28
CDR3 protein: CASSFLTWHF
CDR3 DNA: TGTGCCAGCAGTTTCCTCACATGGCATTTT

clone size: -
D gene: -
J gene: TRBJ1-2
V gene: TRBV5-1
CDR3 protein: CASSPGGAGDGYTF
CDR3 DNA: TGCGCCAGCAGCCCCGGCGGGGCTGGGGATGGCTACACCTTC

clone size: -
D gene: TRBD1
J gene: TRBJ2-2
V gene: TRBV6-1
CDR3 protein: CASSPTGANTGELFF
CDR3 DNA: TGTGCCAGCAGTCCGACAGGGGCGAACACCGGGGAGCTGTTTTTT

clone size: once
D gene: TRBD1
J gene: TRBJ1-1
V gene: TRBV7-6
CDR3 protein: CASSVTGTGAGTEAFF
CDR3 DNA: TGTGCCAGCAGCGTAACCGGGACAGGGGCGGGCACTGAAGCTTTCTTT

clone size: -
D gene: TRBD2
J gene: TRBJ2-7
V gene: TRBV9
CDR3 protein: CASSAGGGEQYF
CDR3 DNA: TGTGCCAGCAGCGCTGGGGGGGGCGAGCAGTACTTC

clone size: -
D gene: -
J gene: TRBJ1-1
V gene: TRBV6-5
CDR3 protein: CASSRPRGGNTEAFF
CDR3 DNA: TGTGCCAGCAGTCGACCTCGAGGAGGGAACACTGAAGCTTTCTTT

clone size: -
D gene: TRBD1
J gene: TRBJ2-7
V gene: TRBV5-8
CDR3 protein: CASSRGQAYEQYF
CDR3 DNA: TGTGCCAGCAGCCGTGGACAGGCCTACGAGCAGTACTTC

clone size: -
D gene: TRBD1
J gene: TRBJ2-3
V gene: TRBV28
CDR3 protein: CASRGEGATDTQYF
CDR3 DNA: TGTGCCAGCAGAGGAGAGGGGGCTACAGATACGCAGTATTTT

clone size: -
D gene: TRBD2
J gene: TRBJ2-6
V gene: TRBV27
CDR3 protein: CASSSPWGGSGANVLTF
CDR3 DNA: TGTGCCAGCAGTTCCCCGTGGGGGGGCTCTGGGGCCAACGTCCTGACTTTC

clone size: -
D gene: TRBD2
J gene: TRBJ2-3
V gene: TRBV7-3
CDR3 protein: CVSSPLAGSTDTQYF
CDR3 DNA: TGTGTCAGCAGCCCTCTAGCGGGAAGCACAGATACGCAGTATTTT

clone size: -
D gene: TRBD1
J gene: TRBJ2-7
V gene: TRBV28
CDR3 protein: CASTPSTGEGYEQYF
CDR3 DNA: TGTGCCAGCACCCCCTCGACAGGGGAAGGCTACGAGCAGTACTTC

clone size: -
D gene: -
J gene: TRBJ2-7
V gene: TRBV4-2
CDR3 protein: CASSQVGAAAYEQYF
CDR3 DNA: TGTGCCAGCAGCCAAGTGGGTGCAGCAGCCTACGAGCAGTACTTC

clone size: -
D gene: TRBD2
J gene: TRBJ2-7
V gene: TRBV13
CDR3 protein: CASSFSPTSGGYEQYF
CDR3 DNA: TGTGCCAGCAGCTTTAGCCCGACTAGCGGGGGCTACGAGCAGTACTTC

clone size: -
D gene: TRBD2
J gene: TRBJ2-1
V gene: TRBV7-9
CDR3 protein: CASSPLAGIYNEQFF
CDR3 DNA: TGTGCCAGCAGCCCCCTAGCGGGCATCTACAATGAGCAGTTCTTC

clone size: -
D gene: TRBD1
J gene: TRBJ2-2
V gene: TRBV7-9
CDR3 protein: CASSPRTGGGSGELFF
CDR3 DNA: TGTGCCAGCAGCCCCCGGACAGGGGGGGGGTCCGGGGAGCTGTTTTTT

clone size: -
D gene: TRBD2
J gene: TRBJ2-5
V gene: TRBV9
CDR3 protein: CASSVASGGPGETQYF
CDR3 DNA: TGTGCCAGCAGCGTAGCTAGCGGGGGCCCTGGGGAGACCCAGTACTTC

clone size: -
D gene: -
J gene: TRBJ2-7
V gene: TRBV27
CDR3 protein: CASSLRGPTSYEQYF
CDR3 DNA: TGTGCCAGCAGTTTGCGGGGGCCGACCTCCTACGAGCAGTACTTC

clone size: -
D gene: TRBD1
J gene: TRBJ2-6
V gene: TRBV4-3
CDR3 protein: CASSQLGQGANSGANVLTF
CDR3 DNA: TGCGCCAGCAGCCAATTGGGACAGGGGGCTAACTCTGGGGCCAACGTCCTGACTTTC

clone size: -
D gene: TRBD2
J gene: TRBJ2-7
V gene: TRBV27
CDR3 protein: CASRMKSGGSYEQYF
CDR3 DNA: TGTGCCAGCAGAATGAAAAGCGGGGGGTCCTACGAGCAGTACTTC

clone size: once
D gene: TRBD2
J gene: TRBJ2-1
V gene: TRBV7-6
CDR3 protein: CASSEGLAGYEQFF
CDR3 DNA: TGTGCCAGCAGCGAAGGTTTAGCGGGGTATGAGCAGTTCTTC

clone size: -
D gene: -
J gene: TRBJ2-1
V gene: TRBV6-1
CDR3 protein: CASRGYNEQFF
CDR3 DNA: TGTGCCAGCAGGGGTTACAATGAGCAGTTCTTC

clone size: -
D gene: -
J gene: TRBJ2-1
V gene: TRBV7-3
CDR3 protein: CASSRGFANSYNEQFF
CDR3 DNA: TGTGCCAGCAGCCGCGGGTTTGCGAACTCCTACAATGAGCAGTTCTTC

clone size: -
D gene: -
J gene: TRBJ2-7
V gene: TRBV30
CDR3 protein: CAWSVLPESEQYF
CDR3 DNA: TGTGCCTGGAGTGTACTCCCGGAGAGCGAGCAGTACTTC

clone size: -
D gene: -
J gene: TRBJ1-2
V gene: TRBV6-6
CDR3 protein: CASSYESYGYTF
CDR3 DNA: TGTGCCAGCAGTTACGAGTCGTATGGCTACACCTTC

clone size: -
D gene: -
J gene: TRBJ2-7
V gene: TRBV4-1
CDR3 protein: CASSLSRDTYEQYF
CDR3 DNA: TGCGCCAGCAGCCTCTCCCGGGACACCTACGAGCAGTACTTC

clone size: -
D gene: TRBD1
J gene: TRBJ2-7
V gene: TRBV5-1
CDR3 protein: CASTWDSREQYF
CDR3 DNA: TGCGCCAGCACATGGGACAGTCGGGAGCAGTACTTC

clone size: -
D gene: -
J gene: TRBJ2-7
V gene: TRBV5-4
CDR3 protein: CASSFLSEQYF
CDR3 DNA: TGTGCCAGCAGCTTCCTCTCCGAGCAGTACTTC

clone size: -
D gene: TRBD2
J gene: TRBJ2-1
V gene: TRBV10-3
CDR3 protein: CAISLAGGVEQFF
CDR3 DNA: TGTGCCATCAGTTTAGCGGGAGGGGTTGAGCAGTTCTTC

clone size: -
D gene: TRBD2
J gene: TRBJ2-1
V gene: TRBV7-8
CDR3 protein: CASSLATAGRKFF
CDR3 DNA: TGTGCCAGCAGCTTAGCCACAGCGGGGAGGAAGTTCTTC

clone size: many
D gene: -
J gene: TRBJ1-1
V gene: TRBV11-3
CDR3 protein: CASSFMKNTEAFF
CDR3 DNA: TGTGCCAGCAGCTTTATGAAGAACACTGAAGCTTTCTTT

clone size: -
D gene: TRBD2
J gene: TRBJ2-1
V gene: TRBV29-1
CDR3 protein: CSVKGLAGGEQFF
CDR3 DNA: TGCAGCGTAAAGGGACTAGCGGGGGGTGAGCAGTTCTTC

clone size: -
D gene: -
J gene: TRBJ1-2
V gene: TRBV28
CDR3 protein: CATRGIGKANYGYTF
CDR3 DNA: TGTGCCACCCGTGGTATTGGGAAGGCTAACTATGGCTACACCTTC

clone size: -
D gene: TRBD2
J gene: TRBJ2-3
V gene: TRBV5-1
CDR3 protein: CASGPGTSGASTDTQYF
CDR3 DNA: TGCGCCAGCGGACCCGGGACTAGCGGCGCTAGCACAGATACGCAGTATTTT

clone size: few
D gene: -
J gene: TRBJ2-5
V gene: TRBV2
CDR3 protein: CASSEARKTQYF
CDR3 DNA: TGTGCCAGCAGTGAAGCGAGGAAGACCCAGTACTTC

clone size: -
D gene: -
J gene: TRBJ2-5
V gene: TRBV6-5
CDR3 protein: CASSYSSWETQYF
CDR3 DNA: TGTGCCAGCAGTTACTCGAGTTGGGAGACCCAGTACTTC

clone size: -
D gene: TRBD1
J gene: TRBJ1-3
V gene: TRBV4-1
CDR3 protein: CASSPTGTGGRNTIYF
CDR3 DNA: TGCGCCAGCAGCCCGACCGGGACAGGGGGCAGAAACACCATATATTTT

clone size: -
D gene: TRBD1
J gene: TRBJ2-5
V gene: TRBV5-1
CDR3 protein: CASSLGSWTGGGETQYF
CDR3 DNA: TGCGCCAGCAGCTTGGGATCGTGGACAGGGGGTGGAGAGACCCAGTACTTC

clone size: -
D gene: TRBD2
J gene: TRBJ2-1
V gene: TRBV27
CDR3 protein: CASSLGTSGPYNEQFF
CDR3 DNA: TGTGCCAGCAGTTTAGGGACTAGCGGGCCCTACAATGAGCAGTTCTTC

clone size: -
D gene: TRBD1
J gene: TRBJ1-1
V gene: TRBV7-2
CDR3 protein: CASSRDSSFTEAFF
CDR3 DNA: TGTGCCAGCAGCCGGGACAGTTCGTTCACTGAAGCTTTCTTT

clone size: -
D gene: TRBD1
J gene: TRBJ1-1
V gene: TRBV14
CDR3 protein: CASSPTGTVGAGAFF
CDR3 DNA: TGTGCCAGCAGCCCAACCGGGACAGTAGGCGCAGGAGCTTTCTTT

clone size: -
D gene: -
J gene: TRBJ2-1
V gene: TRBV4-3
CDR3 protein: CASSPDTSSYNEQFF
CDR3 DNA: TGCGCCAGCAGCCCAGACACGAGCTCCTACAATGAGCAGTTCTTC

clone size: -
D gene: -
J gene: TRBJ1-2
V gene: TRBV6-4
CDR3 protein: CASSPWEGSYGYTF
CDR3 DNA: TGTGCCAGCAGTCCCTGGGAGGGGTCTTATGGCTACACCTTC

clone size: -
D gene: -
J gene: TRBJ1-2
V gene: TRBV9
CDR3 protein: CASSPFWGADYGYTF
CDR3 DNA: TGTGCCAGCAGCCCTTTCTGGGGCGCCGACTATGGCTACACCTTC

clone size: -
D gene: TRBD2
J gene: TRBJ2-7
V gene: TRBV5-1
CDR3 protein: CASSNPGLPYEQYF
CDR3 DNA: TGCGCCAGCAGCAACCCGGGACTACCTTACGAGCAGTACTTC

clone size: -
D gene: -
J gene: TRBJ2-5
V gene: TRBV27
CDR3 protein: CASRMTGLQETQYF
CDR3 DNA: TGTGCCAGCAGGATGACAGGACTCCAAGAGACCCAGTACTTC

clone size: -
D gene: TRBD2
J gene: TRBJ2-5
V gene: TRBV7-8
CDR3 protein: CASSSGRGRQETQYF
CDR3 DNA: TGTGCCAGCAGCTCGGGGCGCGGGAGACAAGAGACCCAGTACTTC

clone size: many
D gene: -
J gene: TRBJ1-5
V gene: TRBV6-1
CDR3 protein: CASSELNSPNQPQHF
CDR3 DNA: TGTGCCAGCAGTGAATTAAACAGCCCGAATCAGCCCCAGCATTTT